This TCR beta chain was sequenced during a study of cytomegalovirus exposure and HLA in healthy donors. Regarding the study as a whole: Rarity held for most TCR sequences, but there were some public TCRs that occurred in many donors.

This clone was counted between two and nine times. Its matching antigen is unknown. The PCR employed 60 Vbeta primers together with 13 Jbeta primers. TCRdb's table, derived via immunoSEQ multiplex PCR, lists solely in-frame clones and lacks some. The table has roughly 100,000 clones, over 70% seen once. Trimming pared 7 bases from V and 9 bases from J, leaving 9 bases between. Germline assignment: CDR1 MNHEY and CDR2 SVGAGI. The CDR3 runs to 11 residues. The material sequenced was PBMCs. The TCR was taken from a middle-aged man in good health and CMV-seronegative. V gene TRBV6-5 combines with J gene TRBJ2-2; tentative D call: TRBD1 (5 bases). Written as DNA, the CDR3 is TGTGCCAGCACCACAGGCCGGGAGCTGTTTTTT. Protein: CASTTGRELFF.